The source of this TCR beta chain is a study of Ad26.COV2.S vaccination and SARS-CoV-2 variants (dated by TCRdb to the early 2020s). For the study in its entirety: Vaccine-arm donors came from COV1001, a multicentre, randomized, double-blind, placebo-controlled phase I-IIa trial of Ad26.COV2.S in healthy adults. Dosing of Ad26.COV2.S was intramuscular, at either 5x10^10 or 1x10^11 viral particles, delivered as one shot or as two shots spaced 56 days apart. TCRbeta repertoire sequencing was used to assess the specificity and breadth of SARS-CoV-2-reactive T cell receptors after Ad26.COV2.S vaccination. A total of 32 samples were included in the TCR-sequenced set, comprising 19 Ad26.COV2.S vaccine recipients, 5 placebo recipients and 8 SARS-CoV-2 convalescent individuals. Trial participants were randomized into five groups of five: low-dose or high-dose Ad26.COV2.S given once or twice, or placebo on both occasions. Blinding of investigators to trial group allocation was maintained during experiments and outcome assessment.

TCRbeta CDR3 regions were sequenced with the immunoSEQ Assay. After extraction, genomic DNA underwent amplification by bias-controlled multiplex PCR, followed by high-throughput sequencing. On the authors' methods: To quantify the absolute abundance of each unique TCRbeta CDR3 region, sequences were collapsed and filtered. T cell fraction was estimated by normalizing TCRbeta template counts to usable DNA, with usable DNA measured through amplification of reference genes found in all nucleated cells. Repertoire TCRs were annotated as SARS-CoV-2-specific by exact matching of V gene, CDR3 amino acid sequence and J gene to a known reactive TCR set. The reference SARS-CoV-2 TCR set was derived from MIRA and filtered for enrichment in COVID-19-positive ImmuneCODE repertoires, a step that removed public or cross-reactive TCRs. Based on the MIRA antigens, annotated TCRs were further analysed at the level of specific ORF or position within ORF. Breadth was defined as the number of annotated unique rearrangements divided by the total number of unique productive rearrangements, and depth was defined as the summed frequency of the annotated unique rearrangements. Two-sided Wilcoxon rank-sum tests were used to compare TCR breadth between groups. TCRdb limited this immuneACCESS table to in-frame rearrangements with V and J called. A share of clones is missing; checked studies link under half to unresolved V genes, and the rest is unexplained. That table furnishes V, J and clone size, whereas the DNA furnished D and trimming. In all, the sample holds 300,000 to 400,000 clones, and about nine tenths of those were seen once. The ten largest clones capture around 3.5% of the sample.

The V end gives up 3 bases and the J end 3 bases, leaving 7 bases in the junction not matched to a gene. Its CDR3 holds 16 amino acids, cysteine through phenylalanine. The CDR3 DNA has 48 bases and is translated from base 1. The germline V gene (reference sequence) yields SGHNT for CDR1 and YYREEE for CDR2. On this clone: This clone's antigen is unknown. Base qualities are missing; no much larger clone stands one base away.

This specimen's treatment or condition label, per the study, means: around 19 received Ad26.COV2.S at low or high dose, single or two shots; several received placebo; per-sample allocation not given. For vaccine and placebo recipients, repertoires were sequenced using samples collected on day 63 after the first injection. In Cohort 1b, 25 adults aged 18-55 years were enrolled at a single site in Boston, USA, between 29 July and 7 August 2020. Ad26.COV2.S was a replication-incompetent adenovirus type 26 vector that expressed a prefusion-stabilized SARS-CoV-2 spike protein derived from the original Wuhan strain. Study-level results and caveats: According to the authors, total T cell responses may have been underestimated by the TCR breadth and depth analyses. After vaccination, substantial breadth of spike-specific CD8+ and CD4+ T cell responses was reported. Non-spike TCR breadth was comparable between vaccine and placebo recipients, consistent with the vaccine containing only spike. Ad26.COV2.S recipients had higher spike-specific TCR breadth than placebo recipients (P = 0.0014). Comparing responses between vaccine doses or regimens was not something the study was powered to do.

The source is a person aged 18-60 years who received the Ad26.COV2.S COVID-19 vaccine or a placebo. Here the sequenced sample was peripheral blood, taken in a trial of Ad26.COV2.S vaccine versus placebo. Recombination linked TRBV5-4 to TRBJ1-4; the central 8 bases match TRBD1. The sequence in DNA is TGTGCCAGCAGCTCCAGGGGGCGGGAACCTAATGAAAAACTGTTTTTT. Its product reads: CASSSRGREPNEKLFF. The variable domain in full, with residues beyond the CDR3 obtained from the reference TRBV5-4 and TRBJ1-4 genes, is ETGVTQSPTHLIKTRGQQVTLRCSSQSGHNTVSWYQQALGQGPQFIFQYYREEENGRGNFPPRFSGLQFPNYSSELNVNALELDDSALYLCASSSRGREPNEKLFFGSGTQLSVL.